The subject of this entry is one T cell receptor beta chain. Its target antigen remains unknown. The input lacks base qualities; no much larger clone sits a single base away. Before TCR sequencing, CD3+CD4+ T cells were sorted from fresh PBMCs. Genomic DNA was isolated using the QIAamp DNA Blood Mini Kit and then sent out for immunoSEQ repertoire analysis. A standard quantity of genomic DNA template was used for amplification of CDR3 regions by multiplex PCR. PCR products were sequenced on an Illumina platform. The study's processing was this. Sequences were aligned to a reference, with V, D and J gene definitions taken from IMGT. A nearest-neighbor clustering algorithm merged closely related sequences to remove PCR and sequencing errors. V, D and J usage was analyzed in productive unique and total sequences using ImmunoSEQ Analyzer tools and R version 3.6.1. TCRdb's version of the immuneACCESS table is confined to in-frame rearrangements and falls short of the full clone set. An unresolved V gene accounts for under half of the shortfall where checked; the remainder is of unknown origin. Clone size and the V and J calls come from that table; the DNA yielded D and trimming. The table for this sample lists hundreds of clones; around nine tenths of them were counted only once. Less than 2% of the sample is held by the ten biggest clonotypes.

CDR1 and CDR2, looked up from the germline V gene (reference sequence), are GTSNPN and SVGIG. From its cysteine to its phenylalanine, the CDR3 spans 14 amino acids. Only the CDR3 portion is preserved as DNA: 42 bases, with reading frame beginning at the first base. Between the V and J ends, shortened by 3 bases and 4 bases respectively, the junction contains 16 bases. The data stem from a study of immunodeficiency (dated by TCRdb to the late 2010s). With regard to the full study: The repertoires were analyzed to search for VDJ recombination defects and oligoclonality.

What the research found in general, with its limitations: CD4+ T cell V-J pairing and productive entropy appeared similar between patients and controls. Entropy comparisons showed n=3 (open circles) for patients versus healthy controls; a thymic development effect was only suggested as possible. Severe oligoclonality, as judged by top-100 and total clonotype frequencies, was observed in patient CD8+ T cells but not in patient CD4+ T cells.

The clonotype originates from a human donor in good health. Recombination joined TRBV30 with TRBJ2-7, with the D call tentatively TRBD1 or TRBD2, each fitting 5 bases. The sample was CD4+ T cells from blood. The DNA sequence is given as TGTGCCTGGAGCGGTGGGGGAGTTCTGTACGAGCAGTACTTC. It encodes CAWSGGGVLYEQYF.